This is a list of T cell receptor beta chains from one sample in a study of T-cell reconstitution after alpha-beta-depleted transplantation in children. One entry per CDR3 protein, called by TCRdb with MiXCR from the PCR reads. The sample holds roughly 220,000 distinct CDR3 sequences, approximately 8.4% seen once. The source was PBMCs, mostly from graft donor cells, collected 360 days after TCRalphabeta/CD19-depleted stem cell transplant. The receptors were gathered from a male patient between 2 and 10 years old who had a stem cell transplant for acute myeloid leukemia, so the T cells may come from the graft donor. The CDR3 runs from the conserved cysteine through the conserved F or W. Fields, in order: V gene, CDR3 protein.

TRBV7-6	CASSSGMGEQFF
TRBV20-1	CSARVGQVNTEAFF
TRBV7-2	CASSKWGEGGELFF
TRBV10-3	CAISGPEDGYTF
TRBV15	CATAQRGENEQFF
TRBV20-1	CSAMGGGGSNYGYTF
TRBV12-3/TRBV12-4	CASSFQAGGYSYNEQFF
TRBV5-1	CASSPNRDVSTDTQYF
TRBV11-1	CASSSVRGPRDMYSPLHF
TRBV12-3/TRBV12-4	CASSLVLAGGQDTQYF
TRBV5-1	CASSFAGLDSEAFF
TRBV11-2	CASSLLAPGTTTSQYF
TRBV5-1	CASSLGPNTNEKLFF
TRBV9	CASSVASGTPNYGYTF
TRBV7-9	CASSPRRTGESTEAFF
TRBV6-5	CASVGGWEAFF
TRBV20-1	CSARPGDNSNQPQHF
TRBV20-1	CSARPDRHQETQYF
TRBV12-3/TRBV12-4	CASRLAGGPGEDTQYF
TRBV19	CATGDRANYGYTF
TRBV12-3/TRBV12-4	CASSLGRARNYGYTF
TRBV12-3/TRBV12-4	CASSLPRANSPLHF
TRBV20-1	CSASRTGFSGNTIYF
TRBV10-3	CAIRDPGTGYYEQYF
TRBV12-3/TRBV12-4	CASSLFLRGLAGLAKNIQYF
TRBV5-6	CASSLRSGRSDTQYF
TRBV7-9	CASSSTRVNSGNYGYTF
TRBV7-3	CASSPTGREADTQYF
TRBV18	CASSPRTGVSTDTQYF
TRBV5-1	CASSLSGLSYEQYF
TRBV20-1	CSADSGDSSYNEQFF
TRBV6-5	CASSRNQYAGNTIYF
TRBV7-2	CASSSRTGRSSYNEQFF
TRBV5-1	CASSLAVTDYGYTF
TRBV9	CASSGRPQETQYF
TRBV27	CASSSLLAGGFHYEQYF
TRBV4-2	CASSRTSGGAGNTQYF
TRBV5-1	CASSFLSGENNEQFF
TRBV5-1	CASSVPSGGDNEQFF
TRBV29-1	CSSRTGGINEQFF
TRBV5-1	CASSLLDRVGTEAFF
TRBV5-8	CASSFRDRGTYTF
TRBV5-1	CASSLEPTRNTEAFF
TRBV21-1	CASSKGVRGTDTQYF